These 25 T cell receptor beta chains originate from one sample sequenced in a study of OX40 agonist ivuxolimab in advanced cancers. Library prep was done by the immunoSEQ multiplex PCR assay. TCRdb retrieved this table from immuneACCESS and kept in-frame rearrangements only. Not all clones are present; in checked studies, unresolved V genes account for under half, and no reason is known for the remainder. Here the sample has about 76,000 clones; over 80% occur a single time. The ten biggest clones cover under 2% of the sample. Sequenced material: CD4+ or CD8+ T cells sorted from blood, taken in a trial of the OX40 agonist ivuxolimab. The receptors were sampled from an adult with an advanced solid tumor such as melanoma, head and neck, liver or kidney cancer.

V is TRBV5-1 and J is TRBJ2-1; D is perhaps TRBD1 (6 bases). Per the germline V gene, CDR1 is SGHRS and CDR2 is YFSETQ. Between the trimmed V and J ends, which lost 0 bases and 7 bases, there was a span of 14 bases. This CDR3 is 15 amino acids long. The CDR3 DNA is TGCGCCAGCAGCTTGGCCCCGTCCACAGGGAATGAGCAGTTCTTC. As protein: CASSLAPSTGNEQFF.

This sequence joins TRBV10-3 and TRBJ1-3; D ambiguous. Deletions cut 10 bases from V and 0 bases from J, with 10 bases between. Germline values: CDR1 ENHRY, CDR2 SYGVKD. CDR3 length: 13 residues. This chain's CDR3 is CATESGSGNTIYF. CDR3 nucleotide sequence: TGTGCCACCGAGAGTGGCTCTGGAAACACCATATATTTT.

The DNA of the CDR3 is TGTGCCTGGGCCGGGTCTAGCACAGATACGCAGTATTTT. This gives the protein CAWAGSSTDTQYF. The gene calls are TRBV30 and TRBJ2-3, with no clear D. Germline loops: CDR1 GTSNPN, CDR2 SVGIG (reference sequence). V lost 5 bases to trimming and J lost 0 bases, with 9 bases between them. The CDR3 runs 13 residues. Full variable domain (rest looked up from reference TRBV30 and TRBJ2-3): SQTIHQWPATLVQPVGSPLSLECTVEGTSNPNLYWYRQAAGRGLQLLFYSVGIGQISSEVPQNLSASRPQDRQFILSSKKLLLSDSGFYLCAWAGSSTDTQYFGPGTRLTVL.

The V and J genes are TRBV30 and TRBJ1-5, with D tentatively TRBD1 (5 bases). The CDR3 length is 15 residues. The germline V and J ends were trimmed by 1 base and 5 bases, with 15 bases remaining between them. Looked up from germline, CDR1 is GTSNPN and CDR2 is SVGIG (reference sequence). The CDR3 region is CAWSERTGGYQPQHF. The CDR3 nucleotides read TGTGCCTGGAGTGAGCGGACCGGGGGGTATCAGCCCCAGCATTTT.

The J gene is TRBJ2-1, the V gene TRBV6-1; possible D gene TRBD1, 6 bases. The CDR3 sequence is 13 residues long. Germline CDR1 and CDR2: MNHNS and SASEGT. V was clipped by 6 bases and J by 6 bases, with 12 bases between them. The CDR3 loop is CASRVAGVNEQFF. The DNA of the CDR3 is TGTGCCAGCAGGGTGGCAGGGGTCAATGAGCAGTTCTTC.

The V call is TRBV5-1, the J call TRBJ2-1; D is possibly TRBD2 (6 bases). This CDR3 comprises 15 residues. V dropped 4 bases and J dropped 2 bases, with 13 bases sitting between them. CDR1 is SGHRS and CDR2 is YFSETQ in the germline V gene. The chain's CDR3 is CASSTEGSAYNEQFF. CDR3 nucleotides: TGCGCCAGCAGCACGGAGGGTAGCGCCTACAATGAGCAGTTCTTC. Using reference TRBV5-1 and TRBJ2-1 for the parts outside the CDR3, the full variable domain is KAGVTQTPRYLIKTRGQQVTLSCSPISGHRSVSWYQQTPGQGLQFLFEYFSETQRNKGNFPGRFSGRQFSNSRSEMNVSTLELGDSALYLCASSTEGSAYNEQFFGPGTRLTVL.

The CDR3 protein is CASSASGNTIYF. In nucleotides, the CDR3 is TGTGCCAGCAGTGCATCTGGAAACACCATATATTTT. This sequence joins TRBV28 and TRBJ1-3; no reliable D call. This CDR3 has 12 amino acids. Trimming removed 5 bases from V and 1 base from J, with 3 bases in between. Germline loops: CDR1 MDHEN, CDR2 SYDVKM.

V gene TRBV28 combines with J gene TRBJ2-7; D not resolved. The CDR3 contains 13 residues. V was shortened by 9 bases and J by 0 bases, with 12 bases between the two germline ends. CDR1 and CDR2 from the germline V gene are MDHEN and SYDVKM. CDR3 nucleotide sequence: TGTGCCAGTAGAAGGAGTCCCTCCTACGAGCAGTACTTC. It translates to CASRRSPSYEQYF.

This chain links TRBV10-2 with TRBJ2-3, with D tentatively TRBD2 (6 bases). This CDR3 has 14 residues. V lost 7 bases to trimming and J lost 4 bases, with 15 bases between them. The V gene's germline CDR1 is WSHSY and CDR2 SAAADI. Here the CDR3 reads CASTRGGTADTQYF. In nucleotides, the CDR3 is TGCGCCAGCACTCGGGGCGGGACGGCAGATACGCAGTATTTT.

The rearrangement links TRBV5-1 to TRBJ1-4; a possible D gene is TRBD1 (6 bases). The CDR3 has 17 residues. The V and J ends lost 0 bases and 5 bases respectively, with 17 bases between them. Germline V CDR1 and CDR2: SGHRS, YFSETQ. This CDR3 is CASSLGLETGGNEKLFF. The CDR3 region has the DNA TGCGCCAGCAGCTTGGGTCTCGAGACAGGAGGAAATGAAAAACTGTTTTTT.

The genes are TRBV10-3 and TRBJ1-1; 8 nucleotides agree with TRBD1. Per the germline V gene, CDR1 is ENHRY and CDR2 is SYGVKD. This CDR3 contains 14 residues. J lost 1 base, V lost 5 bases, and 3 bases had no gene match. The CDR3 DNA reads TGTGCCATCAGTTCCGGGACAGGGAACACTGAAGCTTTCTTT. Protein sequence: CAISSGTGNTEAFF.

This clone was observed a single time. J is TRBJ1-5 and V is TRBV5-1; maybe TRBD1 (6 bases). The CDR3 spans 13 residues. Germline assignment: CDR1 SGHRS and CDR2 YFSETQ. V lost 4 bases and J lost 5, with 10 bases in between. The CDR3 is CASSVDRDQPQHF. CDR3 DNA sequence: TGCGCCAGCAGCGTGGACAGAGATCAGCCCCAGCATTTT.

The rearrangement uses TRBV7-2 and TRBJ2-7; D ambiguous. Germline CDR1 is SGHTA and CDR2 is FQGNSA. Trimming took 1 base from V and 1 from J, leaving 5 bases between them. The CDR3 loop spans 13 amino acids. For the CDR3, the DNA is TGTGCCAGCAGCTTAGTGGAATCCTACGAGCAGTACTTC. This translates into CASSLVESYEQYF.

The V call is TRBV2, the J call TRBJ2-5, with TRBD2 matching 14 bases. Germline V gene sequence: CDR1 SNHLY, CDR2 FYNNEI. The CDR3 extends over 18 amino acids. V lost 8 bases to trimming and J lost 0 bases; unmatched junction nucleotides: 11. The CDR3 reads CASVRGTSGGAYQETQYF. The CDR3 nucleotides are TGTGCCAGCGTGAGGGGGACTAGCGGGGGCGCTTACCAAGAGACCCAGTACTTC.

This chain uses TRBV19 with TRBJ2-1; D is ambiguous. Germline CDR1 LNHDA, CDR2 SQIVND (reference sequence). The CDR3 length is 16 residues. The ends were cut back, 4 bases at V and 2 bases at J, with 15 bases in the middle. CDR3 sequence: CASSSPAATAYNEQFF. The CDR3 nucleotides read TGTGCCAGTAGTAGCCCCGCCGCGACCGCCTACAATGAGCAGTTCTTC.

The chain combines TRBV20-1 with TRBJ1-2; no clear D. V was pared by 7 bases and J by 6 bases, with 12 bases between. The CDR3 contains 11 residues. Per the germline V gene, CDR1 is DFQATT and CDR2 is SNEGSKA (reference sequence). DNA for the CDR3: TGCAGTGTTAGCGGGATGGATGGCTACACCTTC. It codes for CSVSGMDGYTF.

This clone was recorded once. This chain joins TRBV9 and TRBJ1-1; D gene ambiguous. The CDR3 totals 13 residues. Between the trimmed V and J ends, which lost 4 bases and 3 bases, there was a span of 10 bases. Germline V CDR1 and CDR2: SGDLS, YYNGEE. The DNA for the CDR3 is TGTGCCAGCAGCTCCGGGGTCGACACTGAAGCTTTCTTT. Its translation is CASSSGVDTEAFF.

In DNA form, the CDR3 reads TGTGCCAGCGGAATGGAGGGTGGAGAGCAGTTCTTC. It is translated as CASGMEGGEQFF. The gene calls are TRBV6-5 and TRBJ2-1; D is possibly TRBD2 (6 bases). The germline V gene encodes CDR1 MNHEY and CDR2 SVGAGI. V was trimmed by 8 bases and J by 10 bases, leaving 15 bases between them. This CDR3 is 12 amino acids long.

The chain couples TRBV4-1 to TRBJ2-7; D unclear. The germline V gene has CDR1 MGHRA and CDR2 YSYEKL. The CDR3 has 13 residues. Deletions cut 7 bases from V and 4 bases from J, with 14 bases between. CDR3 sequence: CASNRQVGYEQYF. The CDR3 DNA follows: TGCGCCAGCAACCGCCAGGTGGGGTACGAGCAGTACTTC.

This chain connects TRBV6-5 to TRBJ1-2; D is uncertain. V was trimmed by 6 bases and J by 4 bases, leaving 6 bases between them. The length of the CDR3 is 11 residues. Germline V gene data show CDR1 as MNHEY and CDR2 as SVGAGI. CDR3 in DNA: TGTGCCAGCAGCTCCACCTATGGCTACACCTTC. Translating it yields CASSSTYGYTF.

V is TRBV5-4 and J is TRBJ1-1, with 7 bases aligning to TRBD1. J gave up 1 base and V 5 bases, and 11 bases lay outside the gene matches. The CDR3 sequence is 16 residues long. Germline CDR1 reads SGHNT; CDR2 reads YYREEE (reference sequence). The CDR3, as DNA: TGTGCCAGCAGTAACAGGGGTGTCCTGAAGAACACTGAAGCTTTCTTT. The encoded protein is CASSNRGVLKNTEAFF.

The chain joins TRBV25-1 to TRBJ2-7, with 7 bases lining up with TRBD2. CDR3 length: 16 amino acids. V gave up 4 bases and J gave up 5 bases; unmatched junction bases: 14. The germline V gene encodes CDR1 MGHDK and CDR2 SYGVNS. CDR3 coding DNA: TGTGCCAGCAGTGTAAAAAGGGAGGGGAAGGTACACGAGCAGTACTTC. This sequence encodes CASSVKREGKVHEQYF.

The CDR3 is CASSVGTGWISNYGYTF. In DNA form, the CDR3 reads TGTGCCAGCAGTGTTGGGACAGGGTGGATTTCTAACTATGGCTACACCTTC. The chain combines TRBV28 with TRBJ1-2; 9 bases align to TRBD1. V shed 5 bases and J 0 bases; nucleotides not matched to a gene: 10. Germline CDR1 is MDHEN and CDR2 is SYDVKM. This CDR3 is built from 17 residues.

V is TRBV2 and J is TRBJ2-3; 7 bases agree with TRBD1. The CDR3 loop spans 12 amino acids. V was pared by 3 bases and J by 6 bases, with 0 bases of the junction left unmatched. Germline V CDR1 and CDR2: SNHLY, FYNNEI. The CDR3 protein is CASSEDRDTQYF. The CDR3 coding sequence is TGTGCCAGCAGTGAGGACAGGGATACGCAGTATTTT.

The chain uses TRBV5-1 and TRBJ2-3, with D unclear. The V and J ends lost 4 bases and 4 bases respectively, with 7 bases between them. CDR1 and CDR2 (germline): SGHRS, YFSETQ. The CDR3 sequence is 12 residues long. The CDR3 bases are TGCGCCAGCAGCACCCCCTCAGATACGCAGTATTTT. It specifies CASSTPSDTQYF.